This entry is about one T cell receptor beta chain. The entry originates in a study of blood T cell repertoires in COVID-19. Study-wide background: Acute and convalescent COVID-19 samples came from the United States, Italy and Spain. PBMCs, B-cell-depleted T cells, or T cells were the source of the cDNA or gDNA that made up the material.

In the authors' methods: The assay estimated nucleated cells by amplifying reference gene primers. The assay was immunoSEQ multiplex PCR, and TCRdb's table has in-frame clones only and misses some. V, J and clone size are taken as reported in that table, and D and trimming were inferred from the DNA itself. The sample has 310,000 or so clones; around 83% are singletons. Trimming stripped 6 bases from V and 4 bases from J, with 10 bases between. CDR3 length: 13 residues. This TCR was recovered from a woman aged 45-60 years with acute or convalescent COVID-19. Sample: peripheral blood. The chain uses TRBV12-3 or TRBV12-4 and TRBJ1-3; no clear D. The CDR3 loop reads CASSLQWGNTIYF. CDR3 coding DNA: TGTGCCAGCAGCCTTCAGTGGGGAAACACCATATATTTT.